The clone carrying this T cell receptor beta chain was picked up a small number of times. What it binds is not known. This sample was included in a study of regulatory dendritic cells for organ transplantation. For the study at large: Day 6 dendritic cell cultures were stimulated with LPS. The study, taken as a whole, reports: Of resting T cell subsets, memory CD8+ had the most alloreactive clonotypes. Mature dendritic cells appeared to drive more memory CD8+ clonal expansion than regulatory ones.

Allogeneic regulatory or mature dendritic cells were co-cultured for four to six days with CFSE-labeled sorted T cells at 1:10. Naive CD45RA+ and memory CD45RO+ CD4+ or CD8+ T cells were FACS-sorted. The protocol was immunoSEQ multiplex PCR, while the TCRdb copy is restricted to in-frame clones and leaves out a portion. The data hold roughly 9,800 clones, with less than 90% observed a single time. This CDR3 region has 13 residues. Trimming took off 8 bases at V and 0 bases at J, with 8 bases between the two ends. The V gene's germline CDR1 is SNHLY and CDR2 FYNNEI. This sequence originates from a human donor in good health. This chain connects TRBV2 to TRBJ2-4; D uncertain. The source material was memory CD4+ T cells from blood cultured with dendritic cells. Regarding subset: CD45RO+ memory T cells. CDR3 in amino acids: CASGDLAKNIQYF. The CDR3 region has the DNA TGTGCCAGCGGGGATCTAGCCAAAAACATTCAGTACTTC.